The clone carrying this T cell receptor (beta chain) occurred a few times. Per the germline V gene, CDR1 is SGHDT and CDR2 is YYEEEE. The V gene end was trimmed by 4 bases and the J gene end by 8 bases; junction bases not matched to a gene: 9. This CDR3 contains 15 residues. This record comes from a study of blood T cell repertoires in COVID-19. Whole-study context: T cells, B-cell-depleted T cells, or PBMCs supplied cDNA or gDNA.

Libraries were prepared by immunoSEQ multiplex PCR; TCRdb keeps only in-frame clonotypes and omits some of them. The repertoire holds approximately 190,000 clones, around four fifths seen once, with around 21% in the top ten. This sequence was found in a human donor in a cohort sampled during active COVID-19. The sample taken for sequencing was peripheral blood. The chain couples TRBV5-6 to TRBJ2-1; 10 nucleotides agree with TRBD2. Here the CDR3 reads CASSLGLAEDDEQFF. The DNA for the CDR3 is TGTGCCAGCAGCCTAGGACTAGCGGAGGACGATGAGCAGTTCTTC.